This record looks at one T cell receptor beta chain sequence and its context. The repertoire was sequenced with immunoSEQ multiplex PCR; TCRdb's copy has only in-frame clones and lacks some. The sample shows tens of thousands of clones, 88% of them seen only once. Trimming removed 1 base from V and 3 bases from J, with 16 bases in between. CDR1 and CDR2 from the germline V gene are SGHTS and YDEGEE. This CDR3 spans 16 amino acids. The sample belongs to a study of OX40 agonist ivuxolimab in advanced cancers. The material was CD4+ or CD8+ T cells sorted from blood, obtained in a trial of the OX40 agonist ivuxolimab. This rearrangement joins TRBV5-8 to TRBJ1-2; D remains unclear. The sequence was collected from an adult with an advanced solid tumor such as melanoma, head and neck, liver or kidney cancer. The DNA of the CDR3 is TGTGCCAGCAGCTTGCAATCTAGCCCGGCCCACTATGGCTACACCTTC. Translating it yields CASSLQSSPAHYGYTF.